This T cell receptor (beta chain) was captured by sequencing in a study of blood T cells in healthy people across ages. As to this clonotype: Its specificity is unknown.

Study-level results: Among T cells, TCR beta diversity per million cells dropped roughly linearly as age rose. Both higher diversity and more naive CD4+ cells marked long-lived donors when set against aged donors.

Sample-barcoded 5' priming and a J-beta primer mix drove a second PCR of about 6 to 11 cycles. TCRdb ran MiXCR on the 5' RACE reads and lists one entry per CDR3 protein. The sample has some 1.5 million distinct CDR3 sequences; roughly 28% are singletons. V shed 5 bases, J shed 13 bases, and the junction held 15 bases outside the gene matches. CDR3 length: 14 amino acids. Per germline, CDR1 SGHRS and CDR2 YFSETQ. Total RNA, at least 6 micrograms per sample, was extracted from PBMCs. This chain uses TRBV5-1 with TRBJ2-4; 7 nucleotides match TRBD2. The clonotype originates from a woman in her twenties or thirties in good health. The sequencing input was blood. Here the CDR3 DNA reads TGCGCCAGCAGACGCGGGAGTTTGAACAATGAGCAGTACTTC. It is translated as CASRRGSLNNEQYF.